Sequencing of this T cell receptor (beta chain) was carried out in a study of blood T cell repertoires in COVID-19. Trimming took off 3 bases at V and 2 bases at J, with 7 bases between the two ends. The CDR3 covers 13 residues. Germline V lookup: CDR1 SGHDN, CDR2 FVKESK. Original analysis: Nucleated cell counts were estimated from reference gene primer amplification. Assay: immunoSEQ multiplex PCR; the TCRdb copy retains only in-frame clones and omits some. The D gene and trimming were derived from the DNA, and the V and J assignments and clone size from that table. The sample holds about 50,000 clones, more than 70% seen once.

The sequencing input was peripheral blood. The chain links TRBV14 to TRBJ1-1, with D perhaps TRBD1 (5 bases). The TCR originated in a woman aged 80 or over with acute or convalescent COVID-19. The CDR3: CASSHGHNTEAFF. The DNA of the CDR3 is TGTGCCAGCAGCCACGGACACAACACTGAAGCTTTCTTT.